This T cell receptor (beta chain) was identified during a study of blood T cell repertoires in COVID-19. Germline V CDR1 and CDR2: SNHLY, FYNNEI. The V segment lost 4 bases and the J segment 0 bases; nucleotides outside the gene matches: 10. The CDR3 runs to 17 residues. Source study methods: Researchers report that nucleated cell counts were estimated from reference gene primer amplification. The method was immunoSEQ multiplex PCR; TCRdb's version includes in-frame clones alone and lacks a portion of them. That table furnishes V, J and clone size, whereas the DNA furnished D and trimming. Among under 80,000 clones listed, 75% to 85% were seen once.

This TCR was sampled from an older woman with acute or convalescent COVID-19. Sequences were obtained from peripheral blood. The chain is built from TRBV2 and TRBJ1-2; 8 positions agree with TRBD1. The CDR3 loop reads CASSGDRGVWANYGYTF. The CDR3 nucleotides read TGTGCCAGCAGTGGAGACAGGGGAGTTTGGGCTAACTATGGCTACACCTTC. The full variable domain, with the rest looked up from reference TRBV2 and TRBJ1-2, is EPEVTQTPSHQVTQMGQEVILRCVPISNHLYFYWYRQILGQKVEFLVSFYNNEISEKSEIFDDQFSVERPDGSNFTLKIRSTKLEDSAMYFCASSGDRGVWANYGYTFGSGTRLTVV.